The T cell receptor (beta chain) described here comes from a study of blood T cell repertoires in COVID-19. About the study: In each case, the material was cDNA or gDNA derived from T cells, B-cell-depleted T cells, or PBMCs.

Trimming took 7 bases from V and 3 from J, leaving 18 bases between them. The CDR3 runs 15 residues. Germline CDR1 and CDR2: LNHDA and SQIVND (reference sequence). Assay used: immunoSEQ multiplex PCR; TCRdb lists only in-frame clones, some missing. The repertoire has 290,000 or so clones, roughly 90% of them found once; the top ten carry around 4.5%. This TCR was sampled from a woman aged 18-29 years with acute COVID-19. The rearrangement uses TRBV19 and TRBJ1-1, with D maybe TRBD1 (6 bases). The sequencing sample was made of PBMCs or T cells enriched from blood (not recorded which). The CDR3 loop reads CASTQRGAFYTEAFF. In DNA, the CDR3 is TGTGCCAGTACCCAACGGGGGGCATTTTACACTGAAGCTTTCTTT.